The sequence of this T cell receptor (beta chain) was determined in a study of blood T cell repertoires in COVID-19. The assay was immunoSEQ multiplex PCR, and TCRdb's table has in-frame clones only and misses some. The repertoire consists of approximately 350,000 clones, with 80% to 90% occurring once and the leading ten covering roughly 1.2%. The CDR3 has 15 amino acids. V was cut by 5 bases and J by 0 bases, with 11 bases left in between. The V gene's germline CDR1 is ENHRY and CDR2 SYGVKD. The sequencing sample was made of peripheral blood. The chain carries TRBV10-3 and TRBJ1-5; D possibly corresponds to TRBD1 (6 bases). The receptor's source is a middle-aged man with acute or convalescent COVID-19. DNA of the CDR3: TGTGCCATCAGTTCACAGGACAGTAGCAATCAGCCCCAGCATTTT. Translation: CAISSQDSSNQPQHF.